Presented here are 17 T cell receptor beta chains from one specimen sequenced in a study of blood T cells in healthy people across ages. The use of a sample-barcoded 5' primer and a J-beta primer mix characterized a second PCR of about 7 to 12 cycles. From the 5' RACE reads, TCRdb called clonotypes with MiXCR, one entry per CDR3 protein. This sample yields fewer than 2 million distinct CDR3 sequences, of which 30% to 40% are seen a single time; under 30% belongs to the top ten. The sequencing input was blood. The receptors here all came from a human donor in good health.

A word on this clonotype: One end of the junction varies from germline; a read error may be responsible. CDR3 amino acids: CASSLSPGGITDTQYF. The CDR3 coding sequence is TGTGCTAGCAGCTTGTCCCCCGGGGGGATCACAGATACGCAGTATTTT. The rearrangement joins TRBV7-7 to TRBJ2-3; 7 positions match TRBD2. Germline V gives CDR1 SSHAT, CDR2 FNYEAQ (reference sequence). The CDR3 sequence is 16 residues long.

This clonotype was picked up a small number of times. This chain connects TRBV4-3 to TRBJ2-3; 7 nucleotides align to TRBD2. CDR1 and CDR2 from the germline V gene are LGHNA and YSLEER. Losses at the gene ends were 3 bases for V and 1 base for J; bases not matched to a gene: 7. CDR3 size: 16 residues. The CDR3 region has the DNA TGCGCCAGCAGCCACGTGGGGGAGGGCGGCACAGATACGCAGTATTTT. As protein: CASSHVGEGGTDTQYF.

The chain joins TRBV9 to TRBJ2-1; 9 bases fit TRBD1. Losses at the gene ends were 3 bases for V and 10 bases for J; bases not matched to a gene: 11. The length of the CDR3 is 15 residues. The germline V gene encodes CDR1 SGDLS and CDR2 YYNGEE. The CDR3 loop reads CASSASGTGFGEQFF. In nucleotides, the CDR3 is TGTGCCAGCAGCGCGTCCGGGACAGGGTTTGGCGAGCAGTTCTTC. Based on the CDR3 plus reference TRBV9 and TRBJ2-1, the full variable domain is DSGVTQTPKHLITATGQRVTLRCSPRSGDLSVYWYQQSLDQGLQFLIQYYNGEERAKGNILERFSAQQFPDLHSELNLSSLELGDSALYFCASSASGTGFGEQFFGPGTRLTVL.

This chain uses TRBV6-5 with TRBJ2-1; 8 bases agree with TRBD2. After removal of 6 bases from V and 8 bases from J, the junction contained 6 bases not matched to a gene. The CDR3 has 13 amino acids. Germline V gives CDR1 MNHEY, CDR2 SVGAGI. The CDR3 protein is CASSRGLGDEQFF. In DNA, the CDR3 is TGTGCCAGCAGCCGGGGACTAGGGGATGAGCAGTTCTTC.

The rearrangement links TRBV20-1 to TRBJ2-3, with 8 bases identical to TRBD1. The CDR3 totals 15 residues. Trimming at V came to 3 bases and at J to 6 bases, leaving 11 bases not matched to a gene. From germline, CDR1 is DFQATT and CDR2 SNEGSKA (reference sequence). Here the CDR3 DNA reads TGCAGTGCTAGCCTCGGACAGGGAGGATGGGATACGCAGTATTTT. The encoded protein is CSASLGQGGWDTQYF.

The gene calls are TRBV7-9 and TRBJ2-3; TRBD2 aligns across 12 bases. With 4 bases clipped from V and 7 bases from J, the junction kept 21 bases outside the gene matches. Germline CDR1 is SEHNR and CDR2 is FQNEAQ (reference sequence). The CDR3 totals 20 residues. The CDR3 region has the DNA TGTGCCAGCAGCTCCTCGCTTATACTAGCGGGGGGTTATTCACAAAATACGCAGTATTTT. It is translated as CASSSSLILAGGYSQNTQYF.

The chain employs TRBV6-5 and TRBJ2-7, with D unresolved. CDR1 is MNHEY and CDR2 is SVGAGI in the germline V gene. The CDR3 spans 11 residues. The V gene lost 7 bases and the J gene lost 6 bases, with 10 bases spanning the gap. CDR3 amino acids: CASTSVGEQYF. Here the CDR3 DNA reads TGTGCCAGCACCAGTGTGGGCGAGCAGTACTTC.

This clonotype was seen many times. As DNA, the CDR3 is TGTGCCATCAGTGACCCGGGACAGGGGTCTACCTACGAGCAGTACTTC. It specifies CAISDPGQGSTYEQYF. V and J are TRBV10-3 and TRBJ2-7, with 10 positions matching TRBD1. Germline CDR1 ENHRY, CDR2 SYGVKD. This CDR3 has 16 amino acids. V dropped 3 bases and J dropped 2; count of bases not matched to a gene: 7.

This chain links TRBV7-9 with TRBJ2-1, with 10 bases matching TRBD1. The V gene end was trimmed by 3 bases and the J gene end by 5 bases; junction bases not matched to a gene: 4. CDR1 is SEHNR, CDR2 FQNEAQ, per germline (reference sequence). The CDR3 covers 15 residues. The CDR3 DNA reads TGTGCCAGCAGCTTTAGGGACAGGGGCAACAATGAGCAGTTCTTC. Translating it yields CASSFRDRGNNEQFF.

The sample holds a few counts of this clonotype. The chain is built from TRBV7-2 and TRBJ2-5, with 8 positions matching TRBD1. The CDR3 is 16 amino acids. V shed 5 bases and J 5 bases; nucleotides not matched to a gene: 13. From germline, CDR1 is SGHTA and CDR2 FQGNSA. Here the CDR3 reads CASSQTYRGEGETQYF. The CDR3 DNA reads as TGTGCCAGCAGCCAGACCTACAGGGGGGAAGGGGAGACCCAGTACTTC.

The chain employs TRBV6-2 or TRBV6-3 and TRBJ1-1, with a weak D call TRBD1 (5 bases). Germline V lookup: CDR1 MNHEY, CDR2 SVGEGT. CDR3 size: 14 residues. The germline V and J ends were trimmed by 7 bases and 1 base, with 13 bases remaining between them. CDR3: CASTQDSPNTEAFF. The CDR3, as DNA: TGTGCCAGCACCCAAGACAGCCCGAACACTGAAGCTTTCTTT.

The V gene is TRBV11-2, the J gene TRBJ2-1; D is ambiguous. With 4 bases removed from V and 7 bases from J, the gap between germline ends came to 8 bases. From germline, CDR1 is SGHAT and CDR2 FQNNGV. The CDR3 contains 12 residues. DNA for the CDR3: TGTGCCAGCAGCTCTGAAAGGAATGAGCAGTTCTTC. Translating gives CASSSERNEQFF.

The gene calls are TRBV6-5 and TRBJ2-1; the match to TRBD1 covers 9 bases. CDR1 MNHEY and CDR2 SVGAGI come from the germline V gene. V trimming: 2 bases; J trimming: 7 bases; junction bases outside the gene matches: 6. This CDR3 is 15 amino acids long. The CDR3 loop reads CASSYPGQGRNEQFF. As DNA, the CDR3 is TGTGCCAGCAGTTACCCCGGACAGGGGAGGAATGAGCAGTTCTTC.

CDR3 amino acids: CASSQRGKGADEKLFF. The CDR3 DNA sequence: TGTGCCAGCTCACAACGCGGGAAGGGGGCGGATGAAAAACTGTTTTTT. The gene calls are TRBV18 and TRBJ1-4; TRBD1 agrees at 7 bases. Germline CDR1 reads KGHSH; CDR2 reads LQKENI. The CDR3 has 16 residues. The V gene end was trimmed by 4 bases and the J gene end by 6 bases; junction bases not matched to a gene: 11. Together with reference TRBV18 and TRBJ1-4, the CDR3 gives the full variable domain: NAGVMQNPRHLVRRRGQEARLRCSPMKGHSHVYWYRQLPEEGLKFMVYLQKENIIDESGMPKERFSAEFPKEGPSILRIQQVVRGDSAAYFCASSQRGKGADEKLFFGSGTQLSVL.

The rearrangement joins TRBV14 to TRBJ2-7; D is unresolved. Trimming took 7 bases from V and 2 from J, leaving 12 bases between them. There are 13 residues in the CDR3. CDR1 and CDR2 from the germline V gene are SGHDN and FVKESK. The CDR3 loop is CASNSGWAYEQYF. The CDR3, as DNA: TGTGCCAGCAACTCAGGATGGGCCTACGAGCAGTACTTC.

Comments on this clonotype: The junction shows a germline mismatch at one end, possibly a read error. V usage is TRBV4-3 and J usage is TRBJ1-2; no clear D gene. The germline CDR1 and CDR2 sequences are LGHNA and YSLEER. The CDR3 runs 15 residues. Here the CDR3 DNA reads TGCGCCGGCAGCCAAGATCTGTTCGACAACTATGGCTACACCTTC. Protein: CAGSQDLFDNYGYTF.

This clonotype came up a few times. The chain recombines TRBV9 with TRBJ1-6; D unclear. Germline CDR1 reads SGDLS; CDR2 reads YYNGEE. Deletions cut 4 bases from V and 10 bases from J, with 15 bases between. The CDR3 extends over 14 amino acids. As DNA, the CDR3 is TGTGCCAGCAGCCCCCGAGGAGGAACCTCACCCCTCCACTTT. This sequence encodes CASSPRGGTSPLHF.